The rows below give T cell receptor beta chains drawn from one sample of a study of cytomegalovirus exposure and HLA in healthy donors. Measured with immunoSEQ multiplex PCR; TCRdb has only the in-frame clones, and not every one. The table records 100,000 to 120,000 clones, less than 85% of them present only once. Source material: PBMCs. Source of these receptors: a man aged 25 to 40 in good health and CMV-seropositive. Each CDR3 is given with its conserved first and last residue. The D gene is left open where the match is weak. Not every row has a clone size; where given, it reads once, few, many or a size class.

>-|TRBJ2-2|TRBV5-5|-
CASSFDRMNTGELFF
TGTGCCAGCAGCTTCGACAGGATGAACACCGGGGAGCTGTTTTTT
>once|TRBJ1-1|TRBV6-5|-
CASSYSGATEAFF
TGTGCCAGCAGTTACTCGGGCGCCACTGAAGCTTTCTTT
>-|TRBJ2-1|TRBV4-3|TRBD1
CASSHGTGTDFYNEQFF
TGCGCCAGCAGCCATGGCACCGGGACAGACTTTTACAATGAGCAGTTCTTC
>-|TRBJ1-6|TRBV30|TRBD1
CAWSTGTGASPLHF
TGTGCCTGGAGCACCGGGACAGGGGCTTCACCCCTCCACTTT
>-|TRBJ2-1|TRBV14|-
CASSPQGWGEQFF
TGTGCCAGCAGCCCTCAGGGATGGGGTGAGCAGTTCTTC
>-|TRBJ2-7|TRBV2|-
CASRTVNDEQYF
TGTGCCAGCAGAACGGTGAACGACGAGCAGTACTTC
>-|TRBJ1-2|TRBV7-9|-
CSSSLTPRGGYTF
TGTTCCAGCAGCTTAACGCCCCGAGGTGGCTACACCTTC
>-|TRBJ2-3|TRBV6-5|TRBD2
CASASGGPNTDTQYF
TGTGCCAGCGCAAGCGGGGGGCCAAACACAGATACGCAGTATTTT
>once|TRBJ2-3|TRBV11-3|-
CASSSRDLGTDTQYF
TGTGCCAGCAGCTCACGGGACTTAGGCACAGATACGCAGTATTTT
>-|TRBJ2-1|TRBV11-2|-
CASSLDRTTSQQFF
TGTGCCAGCAGCTTAGATAGGACTACTAGCCAGCAGTTCTTC
>-|TRBJ2-7|TRBV19|TRBD2
CASSQAGVGSYEQYF
TGTGCCAGTAGCCAGGCGGGGGTCGGATCCTACGAGCAGTACTTC
>-|TRBJ1-2|TRBV10-3|-
CAVQGNRGYTF
TGTGCCGTCCAGGGTAATCGGGGCTACACCTTC
>-|TRBJ2-3|TRBV11-1|-
CASRTTGTATNTQYF
TGTGCCAGCAGGACAACCGGGACTGCCACAAATACGCAGTATTTT
>-|TRBJ1-1|TRBV10-1|-
CASSEQGRTEAFF
TGCGCCAGCAGTGAGCAGGGAAGGACTGAAGCTTTCTTT
>few|TRBJ1-2|TRBV4-3|TRBD1
CASSSTGGAGYTF
TGCGCCAGCAGCTCGACAGGGGGCGCGGGCTACACCTTC
>-|TRBJ2-1|TRBV6-5|-
CASSFSGANNEQFF
TGTGCCAGCAGTTTCTCAGGGGCGAACAATGAGCAGTTCTTC
>-|TRBJ2-6|TRBV5-6|TRBD1
CASSLATGNPTSGANVLTF
TGTGCCAGCAGCTTGGCGACAGGGAATCCTACCTCTGGGGCCAACGTCCTGACTTTC
>-|TRBJ2-3|TRBV7-2|-
CASSFLSSTDTQYF
TGTGCCAGCAGCTTTCTTTCTAGCACAGATACGCAGTATTTT
>-|TRBJ2-7|TRBV19|-
CASSIEFHRSSSSYEQYF
TGTGCCAGTAGTATAGAGTTTCACAGGTCATCCTCCTCCTACGAGCAGTACTTC
>-|TRBJ2-1|TRBV5-4|TRBD2
CASSLMAGTSGGAEQFF
TGTGCCAGCAGCTTGATGGCCGGGACTAGCGGGGGTGCTGAGCAGTTCTTC
>-|TRBJ2-1|TRBV27|TRBD1
CASRLRDRAYNEQFF
TGTGCCAGCAGACTCCGGGACAGGGCCTACAATGAGCAGTTCTTC
>few|TRBJ1-6|TRBV15|TRBD1
CAATGGYNSPLHF
TGTGCCGCCACAGGGGGATATAATTCACCCCTCCACTTT